These T cell receptor beta chains were read from a single sample in a study of blood T cell repertoires in COVID-19. Repertoires were generated with immunoSEQ multiplex PCR, while TCRdb's copy carries only in-frame clones and drops some. The sample has approximately 180,000 clones, 75% to 90% seen once. Sequencing input: PBMCs or T cells enriched from blood (not recorded which). The receptors originated from a man aged 40-49 years who had recovered from COVID-19. Both conserved end residues are part of each CDR3. A D gene is named only where the DNA matches it firmly. Size tells how often a clone was seen (once, few, many) or the class of an expanded clone, and some rows leave it out.

cdr3_length | j_call | v_call | d_call | clone_size | cdr3_aa | cdr3_nt
13 | TRBJ2-7 | TRBV5-6 | . | . | CASSLNQGREQYF | TGTGCCAGCAGCTTGAACCAGGGGAGAGAGCAGTACTTC
14 | TRBJ2-2 | TRBV5-1 | . | . | CASSLARDWGELFF | TGCGCCAGCAGCTTGGCCAGGGATTGGGGGGAGCTGTTTTTT
13 | TRBJ1-6 | TRBV12-3/TRBV12-4 | . | . | CASKEGVNSPLHF | TGTGCCAGCAAGGAGGGAGTTAATTCACCCCTCCACTTT
14 | TRBJ1-2 | TRBV28 | . | . | CASSGTTSNYGYTF | TGTGCCAGCAGCGGGACAACTTCTAACTATGGCTACACCTTC
11 | TRBJ1-3 | TRBV20-1 | . | . | CSASIGNTIYF | TGCAGTGCTAGTATAGGAAACACCATATATTTT
14 | TRBJ2-3 | TRBV30 | TRBD2 | . | CAWRLAGSTDTQYF | TGTGCCTGGAGACTAGCGGGGAGCACAGATACGCAGTATTTT
13 | TRBJ1-6 | TRBV7-9 | TRBD1 | once | CASSGQGNSPLHF | TGTGCCAGCAGCGGACAGGGGAATTCACCCCTCCACTTT
14 | TRBJ1-6 | TRBV3-1/TRBV3-2 | . | . | CASSQTGTLSPLHF | TGTGCCAGCAGCCAAACCGGGACTCTCTCACCCCTCCACTTT
16 | TRBJ1-2 | TRBV10-2 | TRBD1 | . | CASSVGQGLLSEGYTF | TGCGCCAGCAGTGTCGGACAGGGTTTGCTCTCGGAGGGCTACACCTTC
15 | TRBJ2-7 | TRBV29-1 | TRBD1 | . | CSAQGGGQGMNEQYF | TGCAGCGCCCAGGGAGGGGGACAGGGTATGAACGAGCAGTACTTC
13 | TRBJ1-5 | TRBV29-1 | . | . | CSVGGTGDQPQHF | TGCAGCGTTGGTGGTACAGGAGATCAGCCCCAGCATTTT
18 | TRBJ2-5 | TRBV5-1 | TRBD1 | . | CASSSTPYRGRPQETQYF | TGCGCCAGCAGCTCGACCCCATACAGGGGTAGGCCCCAAGAGACCCAGTACTTC
16 | TRBJ1-6 | TRBV9 | TRBD1 | . | CASSANSRGPNSPLHF | TGTGCCAGCAGCGCAAACTCCAGGGGGCCTAATTCACCCCTCCACTTT
14 | TRBJ2-7 | TRBV30 | . | . | CAWTLPGRDYEQYF | TGTGCCTGGACCCTCCCGGGCAGGGACTACGAGCAGTACTTC
11 | TRBJ1-2 | TRBV20-1 | . | . | CSARTGNGYTF | TGCAGTGCTAGGACAGGAAATGGCTACACCTTC
14 | TRBJ2-7 | TRBV6-5 | TRBD2 | . | CATTLAGGEYEQYF | TGTGCCACGACCCTAGCGGGAGGGGAATACGAGCAGTACTTC
15 | TRBJ2-2 | TRBV11-2 | . | . | CASSSGGLNTGELFF | TGTGCCAGCAGCTCGGGGGGCCTCAACACCGGGGAGCTGTTTTTT
13 | TRBJ2-5 | TRBV27 | TRBD2 | . | CASTNSGSETQYF | TGTGCCAGCACCAACAGCGGGAGTGAGACCCAGTACTTC
13 | TRBJ1-1 | TRBV5-4 | . | . | CASSWTDNTEAFF | TGTGCCAGCAGCTGGACAGATAACACTGAAGCTTTCTTT
19 | TRBJ1-5 | TRBV4-2 | . | few | CASSQDAGTASLSNQPQHF | TGTGCCAGCAGCCAAGATGCGGGGACGGCTTCTCTTAGCAATCAGCCCCAGCATTTT
16 | TRBJ2-7 | TRBV9 | . | . | CASSPQRQSVTYEQYF | TGTGCCAGCAGCCCCCAGAGACAGTCTGTTACCTACGAGCAGTACTTC
11 | TRBJ2-7 | TRBV28 | . | . | CASSWLYEQYF | TGTGCCAGCAGTTGGCTCTACGAGCAGTACTTC
13 | TRBJ2-5 | TRBV2 | TRBD2 | once | CASRGLVQETQYF | TGTGCCAGCAGAGGACTAGTACAAGAGACCCAGTACTTC
16 | TRBJ1-2 | TRBV3-1/TRBV3-2 | . | . | CASSQMLRTDNYGYTF | TGTGCCAGCAGCCAAATGCTGCGGACAGACAACTATGGCTACACCTTC
16 | TRBJ1-2 | TRBV19 | . | . | CASSIDPRQVAYGYTF | TGTGCCAGTAGTATAGATCCCCGACAGGTAGCGTATGGCTACACCTTC
13 | TRBJ2-3 | TRBV2 | TRBD2 | . | CASSNLAGDTQYF | TGTGCCAGCAGTAATCTAGCGGGGGATACGCAGTATTTT
13 | TRBJ1-5 | TRBV28 | TRBD1 | . | CASSLRGPQPQHF | TGTGCCAGCAGTTTAAGGGGGCCTCAGCCCCAGCATTTT
16 | TRBJ2-7 | TRBV30 | TRBD1 | . | CAWGNGRQGYSYEQYF | TGTGCCTGGGGGAATGGTCGACAGGGGTATTCCTACGAGCAGTACTTC
14 | TRBJ1-6 | TRBV13 | . | . | CASSLTGIGSPLHF | TGTGCCAGCAGCTTAACAGGAATAGGATCACCCCTCCACTTT
14 | TRBJ1-4 | TRBV7-9 | TRBD1 | once | CASSFGQGAGELFF | TGTGCCAGCAGCTTCGGACAGGGTGCCGGTGAACTGTTTTTT
18 | TRBJ2-3 | TRBV3-1/TRBV3-2 | TRBD2 | . | CASSQVGLAGEVTDTQYF | TGTGCCAGCAGCCAGGTGGGACTAGCGGGAGAGGTCACAGATACGCAGTATTTT
17 | TRBJ2-7 | TRBV7-9 | . | few | CASSLDATGTRTYEQYF | TGTGCCAGCAGCTTAGATGCCACCGGGACAAGGACCTACGAGCAGTACTTC
16 | TRBJ2-3 | TRBV5-1 | TRBD1 | . | CASSSDRDRGLGTQYF | TGCGCCAGCAGCTCGGATCGGGACAGGGGGCTAGGTACGCAGTATTTT
15 | TRBJ1-3 | TRBV19 | . | . | CASSPGTAGGNTIYF | TGTGCCAGTAGCCCAGGCACGGCAGGGGGAAACACCATATATTTT
15 | TRBJ2-2 | TRBV7-9 | . | . | CASTTRSLNTGELFF | TGTGCCAGCACCACTAGATCGCTAAACACCGGGGAGCTGTTTTTT
13 | TRBJ1-5 | TRBV12-3/TRBV12-4 | . | . | CASSLWGGQPQHF | TGTGCCAGCAGTTTGTGGGGAGGGCAGCCCCAGCATTTT
16 | TRBJ1-2 | TRBV7-9 | . | once | CASSPEPGRGDYGYTF | TGTGCCAGCAGCCCCGAACCTGGGCGGGGGGACTATGGCTACACCTTC
15 | TRBJ1-3 | TRBV18 | . | . | CASSPIRDSGNTIYF | TGTGCCAGCTCACCAATTCGGGACTCTGGAAACACCATATATTTT
14 | TRBJ2-7 | TRBV28 | . | . | CASIPRQRVHEQYF | TGTGCCAGCATTCCCCGACAGAGAGTCCACGAGCAGTACTTC
16 | TRBJ2-1 | TRBV19 | TRBD2 | . | CASTLTSGGWYNEQFF | TGTGCCAGTACTTTGACTAGCGGGGGGTGGTACAATGAGCAGTTCTTC
10 | TRBJ2-7 | TRBV23-1 | . | . | CASSHGEQYF | TGCGCCAGCAGTCACGGCGAGCAGTACTTC
20 | TRBJ2-7 | TRBV12-5 | . | . | CASGLAQLPLQSRSSYEQYF | TGTGCTAGTGGTTTGGCTCAACTACCTCTCCAGTCCCGTAGCTCCTACGAGCAGTACTTC
13 | TRBJ2-7 | TRBV12-3/TRBV12-4 | TRBD1 | . | CASSPGQGYEQYF | TGTGCCAGCAGTCCGGGACAGGGGTACGAGCAGTACTTC
16 | TRBJ1-3 | TRBV2 | . | once | CASSEVAAYSGNTIYF | TGTGCCAGCAGTGAAGTAGCGGCCTACTCTGGAAACACCATATATTTT
13 | TRBJ2-1 | TRBV28 | TRBD2 | . | CAGASGGTNEQFF | TGTGCCGGGGCTAGCGGGGGGACGAATGAGCAGTTCTTC
14 | TRBJ1-1 | TRBV7-3 | . | . | CASSLQGSNTEAFF | TGTGCCAGCAGCTTGCAGGGTTCGAACACTGAAGCTTTCTTT
14 | TRBJ1-2 | TRBV29-1 | . | . | CSVEARGVQAGYTF | TGCAGCGTTGAAGCTCGGGGGGTTCAAGCTGGCTACACCTTC
14 | TRBJ1-2 | TRBV19 | TRBD1 | . | CATTTGTGDGGYTF | TGTGCCACGACCACCGGGACAGGGGACGGGGGCTACACCTTC
18 | TRBJ2-3 | TRBV23-1 | . | once | CASSQRPMVLEETDTQYF | TGCGCCAGCAGTCAACGGCCAATGGTGCTCGAGGAGACAGATACGCAGTATTTT
14 | TRBJ2-1 | TRBV10-1 | . | . | CASSEDRINNEQFF | TGCGCCAGCAGTGAGGACAGAATAAACAATGAGCAGTTCTTC
14 | TRBJ2-1 | TRBV4-2 | . | once | CASSQVSAVSEQFF | TGTGCCAGCAGCCAAGTATCTGCTGTCAGTGAGCAGTTCTTC
18 | TRBJ2-4 | TRBV3-1/TRBV3-2 | . | . | CASSQEGGSADAKNIQYF | TGTGCCAGCAGCCAAGAAGGGGGATCGGCGGACGCCAAAAACATTCAGTACTTC
15 | TRBJ1-1 | TRBV6-1 | TRBD1 | . | CASSERDSLGTEAFF | TGTGCCAGCAGTGAAAGGGACAGCCTAGGGACTGAAGCTTTCTTT
15 | TRBJ2-1 | TRBV5-1 | TRBD1 | . | CASSRRTGVGDEQFF | TGCGCCAGCAGCAGGCGGACAGGGGTAGGTGATGAGCAGTTCTTC
14 | TRBJ1-2 | TRBV6-5 | TRBD1 | . | CASSYGTANYGYTF | TGTGCCAGCAGTTACGGGACAGCTAACTATGGCTACACCTTC
17 | TRBJ2-2 | TRBV7-3 | TRBD1 | . | CASSPRPGGFNTGELFF | TGTGCCAGCAGCCCCAGACCAGGGGGTTTTAACACCGGGGAGCTGTTTTTT
15 | TRBJ1-5 | TRBV6-1 | . | . | CASSEARGINQPQHF | TGTGCCAGCAGTGAAGCGAGGGGGATCAATCAGCCCCAGCATTTT
18 | TRBJ2-1 | TRBV5-1 | TRBD2 | once | CASSFSISGTSGYNEQFF | TGCGCCAGCAGCTTTTCCATCTCGGGCACTAGCGGCTACAATGAGCAGTTCTTC
12 | TRBJ1-2 | TRBV30 | . | . | CASSHGNYGYTF | TGTGCCTCCTCTCACGGTAACTATGGCTACACCTTC
17 | TRBJ2-6 | TRBV25-1 | TRBD1 | . | CASSEPEGARGANVLTF | TGTGCCAGCAGTGAACCTGAGGGGGCGCGGGGGGCCAACGTCCTGACTTTC